The text below deals with one TCR beta chain. Localized lung adenocarcinoma, a non-small cell lung cancer, affected the donors. This specimen belongs to a study of CD4 and CD8 cells across lung adenocarcinoma regions. TCRdb fed the PCR reads into MiXCR, producing one record per CDR3 protein. The repertoire holds tens of thousands of distinct CDR3 sequences, with roughly 50% as singletons. In germline, CDR1 is SGHAT, CDR2 FQNNGV. The junction had 5 bases not matched to a gene; V was cut back by 5 bases and J by 0 bases. The CDR3 extends over 15 amino acids. The chain couples TRBV11-2 to TRBJ2-3; 7 bases align to TRBD1. Sequenced material: CD8+ T cells from the center of a lung tumor. The clonotype originates from a male donor with lung adenocarcinoma. The CD4 and CD8 labels of this study may be unreliable. CDR3 sequence (DNA): TGTGCCAGCAGCCTCGACAGGGCGAGCACAGATACGCAGTATTTT. Amino acids: CASSLDRASTDTQYF.